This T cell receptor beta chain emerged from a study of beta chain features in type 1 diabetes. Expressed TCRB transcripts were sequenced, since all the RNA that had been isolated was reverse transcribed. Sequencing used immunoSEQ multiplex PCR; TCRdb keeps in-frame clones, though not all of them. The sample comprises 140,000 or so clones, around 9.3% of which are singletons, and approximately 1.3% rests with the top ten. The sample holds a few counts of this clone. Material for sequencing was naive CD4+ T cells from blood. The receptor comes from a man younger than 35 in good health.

CDR3 sequence reads: CASSRDRGEETQYF. The CDR3 DNA follows: TGCGCCAGCAGCCGAGACAGGGGTGAAGAGACCCAGTACTTC. The gene calls are TRBV4-3 and TRBJ2-5; 8 positions match TRBD1. The CDR3 is 14 residues long. Germline CDR1 and CDR2: LGHNA and YSLEER. V lost 4 bases, J lost 3 bases, and 4 bases stayed unmatched.